This T cell receptor (beta chain) was found in a study of blood T cells in healthy people across ages. The second PCR ran roughly 6 to 11 cycles with a sample-barcoded 5' primer and J-beta primers. TCRdb reprocessed the 5' RACE reads with MiXCR, giving one entry per CDR3 protein. The data contain approximately 880,000 distinct CDR3 sequences, about 44% of them seen just once; the ten biggest clones take up roughly an eighth. This clonotype has only a few counts. The CDR3 loop spans 12 amino acids. V lost 8 bases, J lost 4 bases, and 12 bases lay in between. Per germline, CDR1 MNHNS and CDR2 SASEGT. This clonotype originated in a man between 25 and 39 years old in good health. The sample comprised blood. The chain uses TRBV6-1 and TRBJ2-7; D is unclear. CDR3 sequence reads: CASRNAPYEQYF. The CDR3 DNA is TGTGCCAGCCGTAACGCGCCTTACGAGCAGTACTTC.